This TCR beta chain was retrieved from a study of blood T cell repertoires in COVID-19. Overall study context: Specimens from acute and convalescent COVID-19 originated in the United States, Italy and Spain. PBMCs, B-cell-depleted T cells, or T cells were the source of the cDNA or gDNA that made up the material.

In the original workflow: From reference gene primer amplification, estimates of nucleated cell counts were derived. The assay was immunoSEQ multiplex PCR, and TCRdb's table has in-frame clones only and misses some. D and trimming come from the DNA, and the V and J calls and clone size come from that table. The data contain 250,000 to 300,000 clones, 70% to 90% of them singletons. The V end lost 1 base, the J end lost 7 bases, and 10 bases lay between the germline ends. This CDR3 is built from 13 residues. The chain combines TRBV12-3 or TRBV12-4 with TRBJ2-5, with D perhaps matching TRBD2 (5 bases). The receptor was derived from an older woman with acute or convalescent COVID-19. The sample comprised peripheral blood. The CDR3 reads CASSLVAEGTQYF. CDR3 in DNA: TGTGCCAGCAGTTTAGTCGCTGAGGGGACCCAGTACTTC.